These 7 T cell receptor beta chains were all obtained from the same sample, sequenced in a study of cytomegalovirus exposure and HLA in healthy donors. PCR used 60 Vbeta primers and 13 Jbeta primers. Sequencing was performed with immunoSEQ multiplex PCR; in TCRdb, only in-frame clones are kept and a portion is missing. In the table there are fewer than 200,000 clones, 70% to 90% of which are singletons. The sequenced sample consisted of PBMCs. The source is a woman younger than 35 in good health and CMV-seronegative.

The chain combines TRBV6-5 with TRBJ1-5; 7 positions agree with TRBD1. Losses at the gene ends were 6 bases for V and 2 bases for J; bases not matched to a gene: 4. Germline V CDR1 and CDR2: MNHEY, SVGAGI. CDR3 length: 14 amino acids. CDR3 DNA: TGTGCCAGCAGCCCGACAGGGCGCAATCAGCCCCAGCATTTT. This gives the protein CASSPTGRNQPQHF.

The chain carries TRBV4-2 and TRBJ1-2, with 7 nucleotides matching TRBD1. V lost 0 bases and J lost 4; bases outside the gene matches: 5. The CDR3 has 15 residues. CDR1 is LGHNA, CDR2 YNFKEQ, per germline. CDR3: CASSQDEGTVYGYTF. The CDR3, as DNA: TGTGCCAGCAGCCAAGACGAAGGGACAGTCTATGGCTACACCTTC.

This clone was seen more than once but under ten times. Other DNA sequences of this sample code for an identical CDR3. This chain joins TRBV10-1 and TRBJ2-1; 8 positions agree with TRBD2. The CDR3 has 15 residues. The germline CDR1 and CDR2 sequences are WNHNN and SYGVQD (reference sequence). Trimming took 5 bases from V and 3 from J; bases not matched to a gene: 6. In DNA form, the CDR3 reads TGCGCCAGCAGTCCGGCGGGAGGCCACTACAATGAGCAGTTCTTC. Its protein product is CASSPAGGHYNEQFF.

The chain employs TRBV6-5 and TRBJ1-2; 7 bases line up with TRBD1. The CDR3 has 14 amino acids. V gave up 5 bases and J gave up 2 bases; unmatched junction bases: 5. Germline CDR1 and CDR2: MNHEY and SVGAGI. CDR3 DNA sequence: TGTGCCAGCAGTAGATACAGGGGAAACTATGGCTACACCTTC. Translated: CASSRYRGNYGYTF.

This sequence joins TRBV4-3 and TRBJ2-1; 11 bases fit TRBD2. This CDR3 comprises 17 residues. V lost 1 base, J lost 1 base, and 3 bases stayed unmatched. Germline V CDR1 and CDR2: LGHNA, YSLEER. The CDR3: CASSQGLAGMSYNEQFF. The CDR3 DNA reads TGCGCCAGCAGCCAAGGACTAGCGGGAATGTCCTACAATGAGCAGTTCTTC.

V gene TRBV19 combines with J gene TRBJ1-1; D remains unclear. V gave up 6 bases and J gave up 5 bases, with 10 bases separating them. Germline values: CDR1 LNHDA, CDR2 SQIVND (reference sequence). The CDR3 runs to 12 residues. The CDR3 bases are TGTGCCAGTAGGGGAGATTCTACTGAAGCTTTCTTT. It yields the protein CASRGDSTEAFF.

The V gene is TRBV5-1, the J gene TRBJ2-1; possibly TRBD2 for D (6 bases). V dropped 3 bases and J dropped 4 bases, with 17 bases sitting between them. CDR3 length: 16 amino acids. Germline-derived CDR1 and CDR2 are SGHRS and YFSETQ. The CDR3 DNA reads TGCGCCAGCAGCTATAGAACCGGGACTTTATACAATGAGCAGTTCTTC. Amino acid sequence: CASSYRTGTLYNEQFF.